A selection of T cell receptor beta chains follows, all from one sample in a study of blood T cells in healthy people across ages. Each CDR3 protein gets one entry after TCRdb re-called the 5' RACE reads with MiXCR. The top ten clones hold under 4.5% of a sample with 750,000 to 850,000 distinct CDR3 sequences, 25% of them seen once. These data were likewise used in another study, on T cells of mothers and their children.

Sequences were obtained from blood. The receptor set was obtained from a boy under 18 in good health. The CDR3 runs from the conserved cysteine through the conserved F or W. The order of the fields is V gene, J gene, clone size, D gene, CDR3 protein, CDR3 DNA. D genes are given only for firm matches. Clone size appears in some rows only: once, few, many, or a class for an expanded clone.

>TRBV12-3/TRBV12-4|TRBJ2-7|many|TRBD2
CASSRGGEQYF
TGTGCCAGCAGTCGGGGGGGGGAGCAGTACTTC
>TRBV15|TRBJ2-7|few|TRBD1
CATQGAGVEQYF
TGTGCCACACAGGGGGCAGGTGTCGAGCAGTACTTC
>TRBV28|TRBJ2-1|many|TRBD2
CASSSLFPSGRFSSYNEQFF
TGTGCCAGCAGTTCCCTTTTTCCCAGCGGGAGGTTTAGCTCCTACAATGAGCAGTTCTTC
>TRBV12-3/TRBV12-4|TRBJ2-5|-|-
CASSLTPVVETQYF
TGTGCCAGCAGTTTAACCCCCGTAGTAGAGACCCAGTACTTC
>TRBV9|TRBJ2-5|-|TRBD2
CASSVGIAGGYEHYF
TGTGCCAGCAGCGTAGGTATAGCGGGAGGGTACGAGCATTACTTC
>TRBV27|TRBJ2-3|few|TRBD1
CASSAPSFGQERNTDTQYF
TGTGCCAGCAGTGCCCCCTCCTTCGGACAGGAAAGAAACACAGATACGCAGTATTTT
>TRBV12-3/TRBV12-4|TRBJ2-3|few|-
CASRYSTDTQYF
TGTGCCAGCAGGTACTCGACAGATACGCAGTATTTT
>TRBV11-2|TRBJ2-1|few|-
CASSLAKGTYSYNEQFF
TGTGCCAGCAGCTTAGCCAAGGGGACGTATTCCTACAATGAGCAGTTCTTC
>TRBV12-3/TRBV12-4|TRBJ1-5|few|-
CASSPSGAFNQPQHF
TGTGCCAGCAGCCCCTCGGGGGCATTCAATCAGCCCCAGCATTTT
>TRBV6-1|TRBJ1-6|-|-
CASSEKGHFSYNSPLHF
TGTGCCAGCAGTGAAAAGGGACACTTCTCCTATAATTCACCCCTCCACTTT
>TRBV28|TRBJ1-1|few|-
CASSTRAAGEDTEAFF
TGTGCCAGCAGCACTCGGGCCGCCGGGGAAGACACTGAAGCTTTCTTT
>TRBV29-1|TRBJ2-1|-|-
CGVVRDSYNEQFF
TGCGGCGTTGTCCGGGACTCCTACAATGAGCAGTTCTTC
>TRBV4-3|TRBJ2-1|-|-
CASSQEAAGPYNEQFF
TGCGCCAGCAGCCAAGAAGCAGCGGGTCCCTACAATGAGCAGTTCTTC
>TRBV29-1|TRBJ2-5|-|-
CSVEHEEETQYF
TGCAGCGTTGAACATGAGGAAGAGACCCAGTACTTC
>TRBV12-3/TRBV12-4|TRBJ1-5|many|-
CASSLQSNQPQHF
TGTGCCAGCAGTTTACAGAGCAATCAGCCCCAGCATTTT
>TRBV29-1|TRBJ2-7|-|-
CSVEDGESYEQYF
TGCAGCGTTGAAGATGGGGAATCCTACGAGCAGTACTTC
>TRBV18|TRBJ2-7|few|-
CASSPEGSSYEQYF
TGTGCCAGCTCACCAGAGGGAAGCTCCTACGAGCAGTACTTC
>TRBV20-1|TRBJ1-2|few|-
CSAGGTNYGYTF
TGCAGTGCGGGTGGGACTAACTATGGCTACACCTTC
>TRBV20-1|TRBJ1-3|once|TRBD1
CSASPEGQGKGRNTIYF
TGCAGTGCTTCCCCGGAGGGACAGGGGAAAGGGAGAAACACCATATATTTT
>TRBV20-1|TRBJ2-7|-|-
CSARILYEQYF
TGCAGTGCTAGGATCCTCTACGAGCAGTACTTC
>TRBV5-4|TRBJ2-3|few|TRBD2
CASSTGLAVRDTQYF
TGTGCCAGCAGCACGGGACTAGCGGTTCGGGATACGCAGTATTTT
>TRBV13|TRBJ2-1|-|-
CASSSRDFGNEQFF
TGTGCCAGCAGCAGCAGGGATTTCGGCAATGAGCAGTTCTTC
>TRBV28|TRBJ2-4|many|-
CASRKGGLAKNIQYF
TGTGCCAGCAGGAAAGGGGGGTTAGCCAAAAACATTCAGTACTTC
>TRBV3-1|TRBJ2-7|-|-
CASSQDTRRYEQYF
TGTGCCAGCAGCCAAGATACCAGGAGGTACGAGCAGTACTTC
>TRBV18|TRBJ2-4|few|TRBD1
CASSLEIRDSTKNIQYF
TGTGCCAGCTCGCTCGAGATTCGGGACAGTACCAAAAACATTCAGTACTTC
>TRBV5-5|TRBJ1-5|few|TRBD1
CASSRQGVGSNQPQHF
TGTGCCAGCAGCCGACAGGGGGTGGGGAGCAATCAGCCCCAGCATTTT
>TRBV4-1|TRBJ2-1|few|-
CASSQVPGAVSNEQFF
TGCGCCAGCAGCCAAGTTCCGGGAGCTGTCAGCAATGAGCAGTTCTTC
>TRBV15|TRBJ2-3|-|-
CATSRDWRGGGTDTQYF
TGTGCCACCAGCAGAGATTGGAGGGGCGGGGGCACAGATACGCAGTATTTT
>TRBV5-5|TRBJ1-3|-|TRBD1
CASSLDRGDTIYF
TGTGCCAGCAGCTTGGACAGGGGAGACACCATATATTTT
>TRBV2|TRBJ2-5|few|-
CASTLYQETQYF
TGTGCCAGCACCCTGTACCAAGAGACCCAGTACTTC
>TRBV2|TRBJ2-2|once|-
CASRTGQDTGELFF
TGTGCCAGCAGAACAGGGCAGGACACCGGGGAGCTGTTTTTT
>TRBV12-3/TRBV12-4|TRBJ2-2|-|-
CASSLNQLIVRSTGELFF
TGTGCCAGCAGCCTAAACCAACTGATAGTCAGGTCGACCGGGGAGCTGTTTTTT
>TRBV20-1|TRBJ1-1|-|-
CSARGGAGTEAFF
TGCAGTGCTAGAGGGGGTGCCGGCACTGAAGCTTTCTTT
>TRBV7-2|TRBJ2-1|-|-
CASSLARNEHFF
TGTGCCAGCAGCTTAGCTCGAAATGAGCATTTCTTC
>TRBV5-1|TRBJ2-5|-|-
CASSSEAARNEETQYF
TGCGCCAGCAGCTCGGAGGCAGCGCGCAATGAGGAGACCCAGTACTTC
>TRBV5-4|TRBJ2-2|-|TRBD1
CASSKGQGILNTGELFF
TGTGCCAGCAGCAAGGGACAGGGAATACTGAACACCGGGGAGCTGTTTTTT
>TRBV11-2|TRBJ2-1|-|TRBD2
CAGSLNSGGPGEQFF
TGTGCCGGCAGCTTAAACTCGGGGGGGCCTGGTGAGCAGTTCTTC
>TRBV5-6|TRBJ1-2|-|-
CASSLGGPRLRDGYTF
TGTGCCAGCAGCTTGGGGGGTCCGCGCCTGAGGGATGGCTACACCTTC
>TRBV7-2|TRBJ2-2|few|-
CASSTPGFMDTGELFF
TGTGCCAGCAGCACGCCAGGATTTATGGACACCGGGGAGCTGTTTTTT
>TRBV10-3|TRBJ2-5|few|-
CAISESGGKETQYF
TGTGCCATCAGTGAGTCAGGAGGGAAGGAGACCCAGTACTTC
>TRBV29-1|TRBJ2-7|-|TRBD1
CSVRNDRGDYYEQYF
TGCAGCGTTCGCAACGACAGGGGAGATTACTACGAGCAGTACTTC
>TRBV29-1|TRBJ2-7|few|TRBD2
CSVVSLAEPPAPYEQYF
TGCAGCGTTGTGTCTCTAGCGGAACCTCCCGCTCCCTACGAGCAGTACTTC
>TRBV29-1|TRBJ2-5|-|TRBD1
CSVEDLGRTGPQETQYF
TGCAGCGTTGAAGATCTTGGCAGGACAGGACCTCAAGAGACCCAGTACTTC
>TRBV28|TRBJ2-3|-|TRBD2
CASSPSGSNADTQYF
TGTGCCAGCAGCCCTAGCGGGAGTAACGCAGATACGCAGTATTTT
>TRBV12-3/TRBV12-4|TRBJ2-1|-|-
CASRLGLPSYNEQFF
TGTGCCAGCCGATTGGGACTTCCCTCCTACAATGAGCAGTTCTTC
>TRBV5-1|TRBJ2-2|few|-
CASSAQVGTGELFF
TGCGCCAGCAGCGCCCAAGTAGGGACCGGGGAGCTGTTTTTT
>TRBV4-2|TRBJ2-7|few|-
CASSQELVVPSYEQYF
TGTGCCAGCAGCCAAGAATTAGTTGTTCCGTCCTACGAGCAGTACTTC
>TRBV28|TRBJ1-5|-|TRBD1
CASSFSEGATRPQHF
TGTGCCAGCAGTTTCTCCGAGGGGGCCACCCGGCCCCAGCATTTT
>TRBV7-2|TRBJ2-5|-|TRBD2
CASSLDMERGGETQYF
TGTGCCAGCAGCTTAGACATGGAGCGGGGAGGAGAGACCCAGTACTTC
>TRBV9|TRBJ2-1|few|-
CASSVVGSSYNEQFF
TGTGCCAGCAGCGTAGTTGGAAGCTCCTACAATGAGCAGTTCTTC
>TRBV2|TRBJ2-1|-|-
CASKQGWNEQFF
TGTGCCAGCAAGCAGGGGTGGAATGAGCAGTTCTTC
>TRBV12-3/TRBV12-4|TRBJ1-5|few|-
CASSPDGVDKQPQHF
TGTGCCAGCAGTCCCGACGGGGTGGACAAGCAGCCCCAGCATTTT
>TRBV7-9|TRBJ1-4|-|-
CASSLVAKELFF
TGTGCCAGCAGCTTAGTTGCAAAAGAACTGTTTTTT
>TRBV12-3/TRBV12-4|TRBJ2-3|-|-
CASSFGYGVAQYF
TGTGCCAGCAGTTTTGGGTACGGCGTTGCGCAGTATTTT
>TRBV5-4|TRBJ1-1|few|-
CASSLGGVGSTEAFF
TGTGCCAGCAGCTTGGGAGGGGTGGGTTCCACTGAAGCTTTCTTT
>TRBV4-3|TRBJ2-4|few|-
CASSQGRVAKNIQYF
TGCGCCAGCAGCCAAGGGAGGGTAGCCAAAAACATTCAGTACTTC
>TRBV2|TRBJ2-3|-|-
CASSFRGIADTQYF
TGTGCCAGTTCGTTCCGGGGTATCGCAGATACGCAGTATTTT
>TRBV4-1|TRBJ1-1|-|-
CASSQDPPNTEAFF
TGCGCCAGCAGCCAAGATCCACCGAACACTGAAGCTTTCTTT
>TRBV30|TRBJ2-1|-|TRBD2
CAWSTSGSYNEQFF
TGTGCCTGGAGCACTAGCGGTTCCTACAATGAGCAGTTCTTC